This entry lists 18 T cell receptor beta chains sequenced from one sample in a study of T cell changes during pregnancy in multiple sclerosis. TCRdb's table, derived via immunoSEQ multiplex PCR, lists solely in-frame clones and lacks some. The table includes under 50,000 clones, roughly nine tenths detected once. The material was CD4+ T cells from peripheral blood mononuclear cells, obtained in the second trimester of pregnancy. The receptors come from a female donor in good health, enrolled as a control in a pregnancy study.

This chain joins TRBV4-2 and TRBJ1-1, with 9 bases lining up with TRBD1. Germline CDR1 reads LGHNA; CDR2 reads YNFKEQ. The J segment lost 6 bases and the V segment lost 0 bases, leaving 8 bases of the junction unmatched. The CDR3 has 16 residues. In nucleotides, the CDR3 is TGTGCCAGCAGCCAAGATTGGGGACAGGGAACTTCTGAAGCTTTCTTT. This translates into CASSQDWGQGTSEAFF.

CDR3 protein: CASSRRVPANTGELFF. In DNA, the CDR3 is TGTGCCAGCAGCCGCAGGGTGCCGGCGAACACCGGGGAGCTGTTTTTT. The chain employs TRBV5-4 and TRBJ2-2; maybe TRBD1 (5 bases). The CDR3 has 16 amino acids. Germline V CDR1 and CDR2: SGHNT, YYREEE (reference sequence). With 4 bases removed from V and 0 bases from J, the gap between germline ends came to 13 bases.

The rearrangement links TRBV9 to TRBJ2-4; D possibly corresponds to TRBD2 (5 bases). This CDR3 contains 14 residues. The germline CDR1 and CDR2 sequences are SGDLS and YYNGEE. Trimming took 0 bases from V and 3 from J, leaving 7 bases between them. The CDR3 nucleotides read TGTGCCAGCAGCGTAGGGGGAGTCAAAAACATTCAGTACTTC. It translates to CASSVGGVKNIQYF.

The genes are TRBV6-6 and TRBJ1-1; 7 nucleotides agree with TRBD1. The CDR3 is 13 amino acids. The junction had 4 bases not matched to a gene; V was cut back by 7 bases and J by 2 bases. Germline V gene lookup returns CDR1 MNHNY and CDR2 SVGAGI (reference sequence). The chain's CDR3 is CASIQGVNTEAFF. The CDR3 DNA sequence: TGTGCCAGCATCCAGGGGGTTAACACTGAAGCTTTCTTT.

V and J are TRBV6-5 and TRBJ1-2, with 10 bases aligning to TRBD1. Germline-derived CDR1 and CDR2 are MNHEY and SVGAGI. The V segment lost 10 bases and the J segment 2 bases; nucleotides outside the gene matches: 10. The CDR3 has 15 residues. CDR3 sequence reads: CATGVPGQGNYGYTF. The CDR3 bases are TGTGCCACGGGGGTTCCGGGACAGGGGAACTATGGCTACACCTTC.

This sequence joins TRBV4-1 and TRBJ1-1; a possible D gene is TRBD1 (5 bases). From germline, CDR1 is MGHRA and CDR2 YSYEKL. Trimming removed 1 base at V and 4 bases at J, with 10 bases between. CDR3 length: 14 residues. The CDR3 DNA reads as TGCGCCAGCAGCCAAGGCGGAAGGGGCACTGAAGCTTTCTTT. This translates into CASSQGGRGTEAFF.

The chain employs TRBV9 and TRBJ1-2; TRBD1 agrees at 7 bases. The J segment lost 3 bases and the V segment lost 4 bases, leaving 9 bases of the junction unmatched. The CDR3 spans 15 residues. CDR1 is SGDLS, CDR2 YYNGEE, per germline. Here the CDR3 DNA reads TGTGCCAGCAGCACCAGACAGGGCACGGACTATGGCTACACCTTC. This gives the protein CASSTRQGTDYGYTF.

The V call is TRBV9, the J call TRBJ2-2; a possible D gene is TRBD1 (5 bases). The CDR3 consists of 15 residues. Per the germline V gene, CDR1 is SGDLS and CDR2 is YYNGEE. The ends were cut back, 0 bases at V and 7 bases at J, with 13 bases in the middle. CDR3 in DNA: TGTGCCAGCAGCGTAGAGGCAGGGTTTGGCGGGGAGCTGTTTTTT. Amino acids: CASSVEAGFGGELFF.

J is TRBJ1-3 and V is TRBV30; TRBD1 might be the D (6 bases). The V end was cut by 4 bases, the J end by 0 bases, with 10 bases between. CDR3 size: 14 residues. The germline CDR1 and CDR2 sequences are GTSNPN and SVGIG (reference sequence). The CDR3 loop reads CAWTRQASGNTIYF. The CDR3 DNA reads TGTGCCTGGACCCGACAGGCCTCTGGAAACACCATATATTTT.

This chain links TRBV19 with TRBJ1-4; weak D call: TRBD1 (6 bases). Trimming removed 1 base from V and 2 bases from J, with 8 bases in between. CDR3 length: 15 amino acids. Germline CDR1 and CDR2: LNHDA and SQIVND (reference sequence). The DNA of the CDR3 is TGTGCCAGTAGTATAGGAAGGGGGACTAATGAAAAACTGTTTTTT. Protein: CASSIGRGTNEKLFF.

This sequence joins TRBV7-3 and TRBJ2-2; D not certain. The V gene's germline CDR1 is SGHTA and CDR2 FQGTGA. The CDR3 has 16 amino acids. V lost 5 bases, J lost 1 base, and 14 bases lay in between. CDR3: CASSPQSVLNTGELFF. CDR3 nucleotide sequence: TGTGCCAGCAGCCCTCAGTCTGTATTGAACACCGGGGAGCTGTTTTTT.

This clone was counted a single time. J is TRBJ2-7 and V is TRBV6-1, with TRBD2 matching over 9 bases. In germline, CDR1 is MNHNS, CDR2 SASEGT. This CDR3 spans 14 amino acids. J gave up 3 bases and V 5 bases, and 5 bases lay outside the gene matches. This CDR3 reads CASSLERGVYEQYF. CDR3 nucleotide sequence: TGTGCCAGCAGTTTGGAGCGGGGGGTCTACGAGCAGTACTTC.

The chain employs TRBV10-3 and TRBJ2-2; 8 bases are shared with TRBD1. The germline gives CDR1 ENHRY, CDR2 SYGVKD. Trimming removed 10 bases from V and 7 bases from J; junction bases left unmatched: 14. The CDR3 is 15 amino acids. The CDR3 sequence is CATGIQTGVHGELFF. CDR3 bases: TGTGCCACAGGAATCCAGACAGGGGTGCACGGGGAGCTGTTTTTT.

The chain recombines TRBV15 with TRBJ1-2, with TRBD1 as a possible D gene (5 bases). This CDR3 has 14 residues. CDR1 is LNHNV, CDR2 YYDKDF, per germline (reference sequence). With 4 bases removed from V and 4 bases from J, the gap between germline ends came to 13 bases. The CDR3 DNA sequence: TGTGCCACCAGCACCCCCTGGGGGGGCTATGGCTACACCTTC. Protein sequence: CATSTPWGGYGYTF.

This clone was seen once. The chain joins TRBV9 to TRBJ1-4; a possible D gene is TRBD1 (6 bases). The CDR3 totals 15 residues. Germline V gene data show CDR1 as SGDLS and CDR2 as YYNGEE. V lost 4 bases and J lost 2, with 12 bases in between. The CDR3 spells CASSLTGFTNEKLFF. The CDR3 DNA is TGTGCCAGCAGCCTTACAGGGTTCACTAATGAAAAACTGTTTTTT. Full variable domain (rest looked up from reference TRBV9 and TRBJ1-4): DSGVTQTPKHLITATGQRVTLRCSPRSGDLSVYWYQQSLDQGLQFLIQYYNGEERAKGNILERFSAQQFPDLHSELNLSSLELGDSALYFCASSLTGFTNEKLFFGSGTQLSVL.

This chain uses TRBV30 with TRBJ2-7; TRBD1 matches 10 bases. This CDR3 contains 13 residues. With V trimmed by 3 bases and J by 6 bases, 5 bases remained unmatched. Germline V gene lookup returns CDR1 GTSNPN and CDR2 SVGIG (reference sequence). The CDR3 nucleotides are TGTGCCTGGAGCCGGACAGGGGGAACCGAGCAGTACTTC. Protein product: CAWSRTGGTEQYF. Combining the CDR3 with reference TRBV30 and TRBJ2-7 gives the whole variable domain SQTIHQWPATLVQPVGSPLSLECTVEGTSNPNLYWYRQAAGRGLQLLFYSVGIGQISSEVPQNLSASRPQDRQFILSSKKLLLSDSGFYLCAWSRTGGTEQYFGPGTRLTVT.

This chain connects TRBV5-6 to TRBJ2-1; no clear D gene. The CDR3 is made up of 11 amino acids. V gave up 3 bases and J gave up 10 bases, with 8 bases separating them. Germline V CDR1 and CDR2: SGHDT, YYEEEE. In DNA, the CDR3 is TGTGCCAGCAGCTCCAGTCTGGAGCAGTTCTTC. It encodes CASSSSLEQFF.

This rearrangement joins TRBV7-2 to TRBJ1-4; a weak D match, TRBD1 (5 bases). This CDR3 is built from 12 residues. With 8 bases removed from V and 8 bases from J, the gap between germline ends came to 12 bases. Germline V gene data show CDR1 as SGHTA and CDR2 as FQGNSA. CDR3 residues: CASGLGREKLFF. Written as DNA, the CDR3 is TGTGCCAGCGGCCTGGGGCGCGAAAAACTGTTTTTT. Drawing the rest from reference TRBV7-2 and TRBJ1-4, the complete variable domain is GAGVSQSPSNKVTEKGKDVELRCDPISGHTALYWYRQSLGQGLEFLIYFQGNSAPDKSGLPSDRFSAERTGGSVSTLTIQRTQQEDSAVYLCASGLGREKLFFGSGTQLSVL.